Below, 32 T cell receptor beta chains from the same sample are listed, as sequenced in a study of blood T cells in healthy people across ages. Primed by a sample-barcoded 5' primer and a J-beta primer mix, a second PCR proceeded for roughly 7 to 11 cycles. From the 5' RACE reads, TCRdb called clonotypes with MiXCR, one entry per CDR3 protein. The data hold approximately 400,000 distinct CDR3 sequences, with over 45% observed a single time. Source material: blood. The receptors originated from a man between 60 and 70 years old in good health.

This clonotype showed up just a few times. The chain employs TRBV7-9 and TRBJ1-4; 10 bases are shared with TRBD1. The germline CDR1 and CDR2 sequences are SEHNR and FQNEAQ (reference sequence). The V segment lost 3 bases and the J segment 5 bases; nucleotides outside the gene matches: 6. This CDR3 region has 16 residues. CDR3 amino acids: CASSFGTGAWNEKLFF. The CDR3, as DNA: TGTGCCAGCAGCTTCGGGACAGGGGCCTGGAATGAAAAACTGTTTTTT.

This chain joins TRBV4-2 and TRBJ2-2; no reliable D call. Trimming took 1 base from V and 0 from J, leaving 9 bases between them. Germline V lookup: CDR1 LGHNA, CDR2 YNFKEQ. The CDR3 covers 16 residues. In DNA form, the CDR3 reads TGTGCCAGCAGCCAAGGGCTACGAACGAACACCGGGGAGCTGTTTTTT. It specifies CASSQGLRTNTGELFF.

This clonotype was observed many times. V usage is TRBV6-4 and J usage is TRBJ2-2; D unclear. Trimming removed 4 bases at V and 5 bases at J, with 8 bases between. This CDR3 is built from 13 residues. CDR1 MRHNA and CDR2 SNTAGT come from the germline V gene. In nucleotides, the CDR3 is TGTGCCAGCAGTGGATCCGCTACCGGGGAGCTGTTTTTT. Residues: CASSGSATGELFF.

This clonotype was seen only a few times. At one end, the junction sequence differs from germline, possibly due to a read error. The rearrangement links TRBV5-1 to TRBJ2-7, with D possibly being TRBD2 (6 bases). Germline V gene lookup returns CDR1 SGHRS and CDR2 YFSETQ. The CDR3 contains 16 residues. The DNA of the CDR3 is TGCGCCAGTTCCCCAGCCGGGAGAGAGAGCTCCTATGAGCAGTACTTC. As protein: CASSPAGRESSYEQYF.

Here the CDR3 reads CASSVGGQGANYGYTF. As DNA, the CDR3 is TGTGCCAGCAGCGTTGGTGGACAGGGAGCTAACTATGGCTACACCTTC. The gene calls are TRBV7-9 and TRBJ1-2; 8 bases agree with TRBD1. The germline CDR1 and CDR2 sequences are SEHNR and FQNEAQ (reference sequence). The ends lost 5 bases at V and 0 bases at J; junction bases unmatched: 8. This CDR3 has 16 amino acids.

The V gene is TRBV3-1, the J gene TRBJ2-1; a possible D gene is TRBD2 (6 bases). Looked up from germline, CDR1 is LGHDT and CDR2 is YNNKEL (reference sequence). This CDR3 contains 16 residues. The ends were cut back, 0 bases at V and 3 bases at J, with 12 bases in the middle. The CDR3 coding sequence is TGTGCCAGCAGCCAAGATTGGCGGGGACGCTACAATGAGCAGTTCTTC. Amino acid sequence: CASSQDWRGRYNEQFF.

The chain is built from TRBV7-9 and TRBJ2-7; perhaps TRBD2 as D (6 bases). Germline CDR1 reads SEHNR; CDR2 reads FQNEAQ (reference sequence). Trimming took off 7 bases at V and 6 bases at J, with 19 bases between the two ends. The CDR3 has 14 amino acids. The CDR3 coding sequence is TGTGCCAGCACCAACCCGGAGGGTAGCAGCGAGCAGTACTTC. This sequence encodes CASTNPEGSSEQYF.

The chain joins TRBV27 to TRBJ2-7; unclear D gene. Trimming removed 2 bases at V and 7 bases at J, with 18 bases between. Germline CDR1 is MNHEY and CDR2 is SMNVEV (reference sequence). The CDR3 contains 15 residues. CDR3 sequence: CASSLLERSYNEQYF. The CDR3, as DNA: TGTGCCAGCAGTTTACTAGAGAGGTCCTACAATGAGCAGTACTTC.

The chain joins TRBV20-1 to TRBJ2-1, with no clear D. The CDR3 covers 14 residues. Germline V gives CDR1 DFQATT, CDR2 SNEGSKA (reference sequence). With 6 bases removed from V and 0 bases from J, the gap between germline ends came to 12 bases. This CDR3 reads CSAGPSSSYNEQFF. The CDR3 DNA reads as TGCAGTGCCGGACCTTCGAGCTCCTACAATGAGCAGTTCTTC.

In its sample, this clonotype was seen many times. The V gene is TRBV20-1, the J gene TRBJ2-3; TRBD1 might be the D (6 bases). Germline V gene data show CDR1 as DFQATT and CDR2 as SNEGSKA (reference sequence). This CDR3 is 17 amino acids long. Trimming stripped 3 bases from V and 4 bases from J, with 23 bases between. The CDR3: CSARAFGAGERADTQYF. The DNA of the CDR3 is TGCAGTGCTAGGGCCTTTGGGGCAGGGGAAAGAGCAGATACGCAGTATTTT.

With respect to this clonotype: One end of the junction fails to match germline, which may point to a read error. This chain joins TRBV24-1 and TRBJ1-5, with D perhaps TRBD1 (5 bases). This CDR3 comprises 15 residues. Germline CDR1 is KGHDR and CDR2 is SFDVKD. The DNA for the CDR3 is TGTGCCGCCAGTGATTCCGGGACGGCCTTTGGGCCCCAGCATTTT. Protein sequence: CAASDSGTAFGPQHF.

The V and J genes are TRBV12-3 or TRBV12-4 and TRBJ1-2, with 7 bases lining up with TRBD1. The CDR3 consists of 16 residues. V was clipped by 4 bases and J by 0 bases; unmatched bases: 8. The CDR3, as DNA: TGTGCCAGCAGTTCCCAAAGACAGGGAACTAACTATGGCTACACCTTC. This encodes CASSSQRQGTNYGYTF.

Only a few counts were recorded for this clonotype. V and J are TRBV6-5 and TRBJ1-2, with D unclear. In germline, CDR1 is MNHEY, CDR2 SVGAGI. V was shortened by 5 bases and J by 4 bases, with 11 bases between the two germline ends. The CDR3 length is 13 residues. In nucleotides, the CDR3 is TGTGCCAGCAGTCCCGGACCGATCTATGGCTACACCTTC. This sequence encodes CASSPGPIYGYTF.

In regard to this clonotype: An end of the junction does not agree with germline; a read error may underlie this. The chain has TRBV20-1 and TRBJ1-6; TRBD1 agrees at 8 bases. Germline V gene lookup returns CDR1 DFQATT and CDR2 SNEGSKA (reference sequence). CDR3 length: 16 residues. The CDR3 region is CSARDQDRGYNSPLHF. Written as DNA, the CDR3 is TGCAGTGCCAGAGACCAAGACAGGGGATATAATTCACCCCTCCACTTT.

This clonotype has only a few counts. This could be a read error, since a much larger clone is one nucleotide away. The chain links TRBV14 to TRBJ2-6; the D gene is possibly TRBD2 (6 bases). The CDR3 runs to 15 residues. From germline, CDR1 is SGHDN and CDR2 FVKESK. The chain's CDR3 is CASSQLASGTNVLTF. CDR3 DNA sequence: TGTGCCAGCAGCCAACTAGCGTCTGGGACCAACGTCCTGACTTTC.

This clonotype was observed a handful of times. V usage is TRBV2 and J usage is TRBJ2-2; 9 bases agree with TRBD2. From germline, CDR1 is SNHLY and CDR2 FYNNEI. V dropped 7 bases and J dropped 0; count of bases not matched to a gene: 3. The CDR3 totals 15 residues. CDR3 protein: CASKASGANTGELFF. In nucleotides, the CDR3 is TGTGCCAGCAAGGCTAGCGGGGCGAACACCGGGGAGCTGTTTTTT.

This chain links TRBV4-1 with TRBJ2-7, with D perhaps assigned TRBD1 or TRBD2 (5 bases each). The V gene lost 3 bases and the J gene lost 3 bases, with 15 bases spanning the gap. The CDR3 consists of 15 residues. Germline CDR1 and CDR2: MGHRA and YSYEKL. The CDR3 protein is CASSHGPLGVYEQYF. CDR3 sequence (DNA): TGCGCCAGCAGCCACGGCCCATTGGGGGTCTACGAGCAGTACTTC.

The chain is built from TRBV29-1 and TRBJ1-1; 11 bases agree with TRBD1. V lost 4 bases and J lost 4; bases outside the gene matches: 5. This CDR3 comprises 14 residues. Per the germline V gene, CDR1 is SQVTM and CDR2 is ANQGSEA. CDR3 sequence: CSVGGDRGGTEAFF. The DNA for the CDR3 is TGCAGCGTTGGCGGGGACAGGGGGGGCACTGAAGCTTTCTTT.

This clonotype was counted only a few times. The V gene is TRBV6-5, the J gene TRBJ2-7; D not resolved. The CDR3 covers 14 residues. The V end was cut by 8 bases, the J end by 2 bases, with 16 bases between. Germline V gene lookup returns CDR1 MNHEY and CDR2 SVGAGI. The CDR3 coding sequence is TGTGCCAGCGGAAACGGGCGAAATACCTACGAGCAGTACTTC. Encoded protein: CASGNGRNTYEQYF.

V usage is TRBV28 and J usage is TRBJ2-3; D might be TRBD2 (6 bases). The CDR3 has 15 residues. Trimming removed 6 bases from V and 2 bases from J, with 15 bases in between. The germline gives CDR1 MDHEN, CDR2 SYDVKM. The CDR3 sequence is CASSLSGANTDTQYF. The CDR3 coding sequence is TGTGCCAGCAGCCTTAGCGGAGCTAACACAGATACGCAGTATTTT.

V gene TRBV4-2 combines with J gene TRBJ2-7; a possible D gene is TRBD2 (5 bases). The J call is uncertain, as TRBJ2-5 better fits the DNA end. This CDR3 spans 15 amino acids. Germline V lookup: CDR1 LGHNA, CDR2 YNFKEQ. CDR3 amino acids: CASSQDWASWETQYF. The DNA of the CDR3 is TGTGCCAGCAGCCAAGATTGGGCTAGCTGGGAGACCCAGTACTTC.

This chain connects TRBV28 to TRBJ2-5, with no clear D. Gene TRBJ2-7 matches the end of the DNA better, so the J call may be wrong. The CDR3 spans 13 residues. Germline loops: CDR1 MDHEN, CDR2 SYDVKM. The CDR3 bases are TGTGCCAGCAGCCCAGCCGCGCTTTACGAGCAGTACTTC. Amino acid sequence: CASSPAALYEQYF.

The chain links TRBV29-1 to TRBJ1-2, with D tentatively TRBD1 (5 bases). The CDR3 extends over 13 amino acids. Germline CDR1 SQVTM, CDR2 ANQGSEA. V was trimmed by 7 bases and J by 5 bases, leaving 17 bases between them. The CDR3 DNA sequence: TGCAGCGGGCAGGGCCCCTTGGGTTATGGCTACACCTTC. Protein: CSGQGPLGYGYTF.

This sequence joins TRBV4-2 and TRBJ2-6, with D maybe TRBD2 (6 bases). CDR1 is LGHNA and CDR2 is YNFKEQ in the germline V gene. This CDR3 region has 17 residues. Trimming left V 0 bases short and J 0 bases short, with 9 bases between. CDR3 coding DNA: TGTGCCAGCAGCCAAGATGCGGGGACCTCTGGGGCCAACGTCCTGACTTTC. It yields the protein CASSQDAGTSGANVLTF.

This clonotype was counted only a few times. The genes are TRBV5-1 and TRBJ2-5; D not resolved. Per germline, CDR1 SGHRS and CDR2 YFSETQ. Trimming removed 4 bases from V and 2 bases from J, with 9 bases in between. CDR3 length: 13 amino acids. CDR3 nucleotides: TGCGCCAGCAGCACCTCAAGTCAAGAGACCCAGTACTTC. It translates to CASSTSSQETQYF.

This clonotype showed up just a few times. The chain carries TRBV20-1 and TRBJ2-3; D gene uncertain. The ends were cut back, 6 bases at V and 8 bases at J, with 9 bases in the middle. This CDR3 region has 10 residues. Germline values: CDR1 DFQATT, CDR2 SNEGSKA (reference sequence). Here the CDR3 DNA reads TGCAGTGCCCAAGCCGGTACGCAGTATTTT. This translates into CSAQAGTQYF.

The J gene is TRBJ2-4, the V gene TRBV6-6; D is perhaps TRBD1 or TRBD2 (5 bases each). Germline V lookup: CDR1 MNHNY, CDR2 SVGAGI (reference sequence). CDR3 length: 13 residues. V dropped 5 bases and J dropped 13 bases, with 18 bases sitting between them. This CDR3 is CASSVEPLGEQYF. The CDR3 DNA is TGTGCCAGCAGTGTCGAACCCCTAGGGGAGCAGTACTTC.

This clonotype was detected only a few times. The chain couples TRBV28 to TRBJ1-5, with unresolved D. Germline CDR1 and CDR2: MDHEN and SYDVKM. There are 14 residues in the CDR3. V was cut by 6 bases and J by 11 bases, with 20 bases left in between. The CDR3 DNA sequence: TGTGCCAGCAGCGGACCCCAAGGACTCCTGGCCCAGCATTTT. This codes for CASSGPQGLLAQHF.

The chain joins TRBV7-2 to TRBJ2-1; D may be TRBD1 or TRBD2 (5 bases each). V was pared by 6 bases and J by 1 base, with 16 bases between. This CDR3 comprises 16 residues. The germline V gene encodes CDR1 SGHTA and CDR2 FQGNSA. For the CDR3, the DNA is TGTGCCAGCAGTCCCGAGGGGCGACTGTCCTACAATGAGCAGTTCTTC. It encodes CASSPEGRLSYNEQFF.

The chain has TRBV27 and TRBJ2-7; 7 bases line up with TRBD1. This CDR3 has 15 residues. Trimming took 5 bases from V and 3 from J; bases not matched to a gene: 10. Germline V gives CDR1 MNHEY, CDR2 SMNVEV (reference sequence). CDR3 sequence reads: CASSLTGTVYYEQYF. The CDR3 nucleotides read TGTGCCAGCAGTCTCACCGGGACAGTATACTACGAGCAGTACTTC.

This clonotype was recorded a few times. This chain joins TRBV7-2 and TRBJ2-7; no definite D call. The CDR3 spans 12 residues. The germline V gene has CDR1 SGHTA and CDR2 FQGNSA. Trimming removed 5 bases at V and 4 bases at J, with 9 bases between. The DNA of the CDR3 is TGTGCCAGCAGCGCGGACCCTTACGAGCAGTACTTC. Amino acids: CASSADPYEQYF. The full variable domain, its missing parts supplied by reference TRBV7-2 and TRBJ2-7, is GAGVSQSPSNKVTEKGKDVELRCDPISGHTALYWYRQSLGQGLEFLIYFQGNSAPDKSGLPSDRFSAERTGGSVSTLTIQRTQQEDSAVYLCASSADPYEQYFGPGTRLTVT.

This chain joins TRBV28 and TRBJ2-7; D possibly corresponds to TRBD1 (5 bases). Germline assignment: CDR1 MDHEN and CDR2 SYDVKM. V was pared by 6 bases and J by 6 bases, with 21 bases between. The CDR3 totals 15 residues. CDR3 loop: CASSHRRGRVLEQYF. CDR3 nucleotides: TGTGCCAGCAGCCATCGGCGTGGCAGGGTGCTCGAGCAGTACTTC.